Below, 27 T cell receptor beta chains from the same sample are listed, as sequenced in a study of T cells in women clearing cervical HPV infection. Sequencing was performed with immunoSEQ multiplex PCR; in TCRdb, only in-frame clones are kept and a portion is missing. The sample shows about 31,000 clones, and 7.5% to 9.5% sits with its ten largest clones. The sample comprised blood buffy coat. The receptors originated from a woman between 18 and 70 years old with a cervical HPV16 infection that either progressed to CIN3+ or cleared (not recorded which).

With regard to this clone: The CDR3 extends 3 residues past the end of the read, so its final part is completed from the germline J gene. The chain combines TRBV28 with TRBJ1-5; D possibly corresponds to TRBD1 (5 bases). Germline lookup yields CDR1 MDHEN and CDR2 SYDVKM. The CDR3 has 13 amino acids. The V and J ends lost 10 bases and 1 base respectively, with 11 bases between them. The sequenced CDR3 bases are TGTGCCATCTATCCAGGGAGCAATCAGCCC. Translated: CAIYPGSNQP. The complete CDR3 protein is CAIYPGSNQPQHF.

Comment on this clone: The read falls 3 residues short of the CDR3 end, and the missing part is taken from the germline J gene. This chain connects TRBV10-2 to TRBJ2-2; 10 bases align to TRBD2. Germline CDR1 is WSHSY and CDR2 is SAAADI. Germline trimming cut 6 bases from V and 5 bases from J; bases unmatched to any gene: 6. This CDR3 spans 15 amino acids. CDR3 residues: CASSPTSGPTGELFF. The part of the CDR3 DNA that was read is TGCGCCAGCAGCCCGACTAGCGGGCCAACCGGGGAG.

As for this clone: The read ends 3 residues shy of where the CDR3 ends; the end is completed using the germline J gene. J is TRBJ2-3 and V is TRBV18; TRBD1 matches at 7 bases. The CDR3 contains 16 residues. Germline values: CDR1 KGHSH, CDR2 LQKENI. Partial CDR3 DNA: TGTGCCAGCTCACCTAGTTCGGTGGTTACAGGGGAGACG. Residues: CASSPSSVVTGET. The CDR3, in full, reads CASSPSSVVTGETQYF.

Comments on this clone: From the germline J gene comes the end of the CDR3, since the read stops 3 residues before it. V and J are TRBV2 and TRBJ1-2; D is unclear. Germline-derived CDR1 and CDR2 are SNHLY and FYNNEI. There are 13 residues in the CDR3. Trimming removed 6 bases from V and 4 bases from J, with 12 bases in between. The CDR3 is CASRSREGYGYTF. The CDR3 bases that were read are TGTGCCAGCAGGTCACGAGAGGGCTATGGC.

Of note for this clone: A read error may account for a junction end that differs from germline. The observed sequence ends 3 residues before the CDR3 terminus, with the missing tail filled in from the germline J gene. Other DNA sequences in this specimen translate into the identical CDR3. The chain recombines TRBV7-3 with TRBJ1-3, with a possible D match to TRBD1 (5 bases). The CDR3 consists of 17 residues. Germline V CDR1 and CDR2: SGHTA, FQGTGA. The sequenced part of the CDR3 DNA is TGTGCCAGCAGCTTCCAACGGCCGGGGGTGGCGGGAAACACG. It yields the protein CASSFQRPGVAGNT. In full, the CDR3 reads CASSFQRPGVAGNTIYF.

About this clone itself: The CDR3 goes on 3 residues after the read ends, and that part is filled in from the germline J gene. V is TRBV29-1 and J is TRBJ1-1; 10 bases match TRBD1. V was clipped by 6 bases and J by 1 base; unmatched bases: 14. Germline assignment: CDR1 SQVTM and CDR2 ANQGSEA. The length of the CDR3 is 17 residues. This CDR3 is CSVPSRDRGRANTEAFF. The CDR3 bases that were read are TGCAGCGTACCATCTCGGGACAGGGGTCGCGCGAACACTGAA.

Comment on this clone: The CDR3 is cut off 3 residues early in the read; its end comes from the germline J gene. This chain uses TRBV10-1 with TRBJ2-4; 7 bases line up with TRBD1. The CDR3 consists of 17 residues. V lost 11 bases to trimming and J lost 4 bases; unmatched junction nucleotides: 20. The germline V gene has CDR1 WNHNN and CDR2 SYGVQD (reference sequence). The CDR3 sequence is CAGSPTLPPGQKNIQYF. The DNA read from the CDR3 is TGCGCCGGATCACCAACCCTTCCCCCGGGACAGAAAAACATT.

About this clone itself: The read terminates 3 residues before the CDR3 end, so the remaining end is supplied by the germline J gene. The chain is built from TRBV2 and TRBJ2-3; a possible D gene is TRBD1 (6 bases). V was clipped by 5 bases and J by 4 bases, with 19 bases between them. The CDR3 is made up of 16 amino acids. Germline CDR1 reads SNHLY; CDR2 reads FYNNEI. CDR3 DNA, as far as it was read: TGTGCCAGCAGTCTTGAATTGACAGGCCTCTCAGATACG. Its protein product is CASSLELTGLSDT. In full, the CDR3 reads CASSLELTGLSDTQYF.

Regarding this clone: The read is 3 residues too short to cover the CDR3 end, so that end is filled in from the germline J gene. The V gene is TRBV11-3, the J gene TRBJ2-1; D may be TRBD1 (6 bases). Germline V gene sequence: CDR1 SGHNT, CDR2 YENEEA. CDR3 length equals 15 residues. Trimming removed 7 bases from V and 9 bases from J, with 22 bases in between. The DNA read from the CDR3 is TGTGCCAGCACCCGAAACCCCAGGGGATTCAGTGAG. It is translated as CASTRNPRGFSE. The full CDR3 protein reads CASTRNPRGFSEQFF.

The CDR3 loop reads CASGLEGATEAFF. CDR3 bases read: TGTGCTAGTGGTTTGGAGGGGGCGACTGAA. The V call is TRBV12-5, the J call TRBJ1-1, with TRBD1 matching over 7 bases. The CDR3 end lies 3 residues beyond the end of the read and is filled in from the germline J gene. Germline loops: CDR1 LGHNT, CDR2 FRNRAP. The J segment lost 5 bases and the V segment lost 1 base, leaving 1 base of the junction unmatched. The CDR3 consists of 13 residues.

In the case of this clone: The sequence runs out 3 residues before the end of the CDR3; the remainder is reconstructed from the germline J gene. This chain links TRBV14 with TRBJ2-1; weak D call: TRBD2 (5 bases). CDR1 is SGHDN and CDR2 is FVKESK in the germline V gene. Trimming left V 4 bases short and J 7 bases short, with 14 bases between. The CDR3 covers 14 residues. The CDR3 here is CASSPPGNRNEQFF. CDR3 DNA, as far as it was read: TGTGCCAGCAGCCCTCCGGGGAACCGTAATGAG.

On this clone: At one end the junction does not follow the germline gene, possibly because of a read error. This CDR3 reads CSARVGGAASPLHF. The CDR3 DNA, read in part, is TGCAGTGCGAGAGTGGGGGGGGCGGCTTCACCC. The chain uses TRBV20-1 and TRBJ1-6; a weak D match, TRBD1 (6 bases). The read halts 3 residues ahead of the CDR3 end, with the missing end drawn from the germline J gene. CDR3 length equals 14 residues. The V gene's germline CDR1 is DFQATT and CDR2 SNEGSKA (reference sequence).

The CDR3 DNA, read in part, is TGTGCTAGTGGTTTGGTACTTGCGCAGGGGTCCTCCTACGAG. It codes for CASGLVLAQGSSYE. The entire CDR3 protein is CASGLVLAQGSSYEQYF. This chain connects TRBV12-5 to TRBJ2-7; possible D gene TRBD1, 6 bases. With the read ending 3 residues before the CDR3 end, the germline J gene is used to fill in that end. Germline CDR1 and CDR2: LGHNT and FRNRAP. Trimming left V 0 bases short and J 0 bases short, with 15 bases between. The CDR3 is 17 residues long.

Of note for this clone: The read stops 3 residues short of the end of the CDR3; the missing end is completed from the germline J gene. The chain is built from TRBV5-6 and TRBJ1-2, with D possibly being TRBD1 (5 bases). This CDR3 comprises 14 residues. V was pared by 6 bases and J by 4 bases, with 16 bases between. Germline assignment: CDR1 SGHDT and CDR2 YYEEEE. The part of the CDR3 DNA that was read is TGTGCCAGCACCCTCCCAGGGAGTACCTATGGC. Its protein product is CASTLPGSTYG. The whole CDR3 is CASTLPGSTYGYTF.

About this clone: The CDR3 end falls 3 residues outside the read, so it is completed with the germline J gene. The rearrangement links TRBV7-3 to TRBJ1-3; 8 bases align to TRBD1. The CDR3 is made up of 15 amino acids. The V segment lost 4 bases and the J segment 3 bases; nucleotides outside the gene matches: 5. Looked up from germline, CDR1 is SGHTA and CDR2 is FQGTGA. The DNA read from the CDR3 is TGTGCCAGCAGCTCCCAGGGGGCCTTTGGAAACACC. Translating it yields CASSSQGAFGNT. The complete CDR3 sequence is CASSSQGAFGNTIYF.

As for this clone: The read terminates 3 residues ahead of where the CDR3 ends, so the germline J gene completes it. This chain links TRBV5-6 with TRBJ2-3; tentatively, D is TRBD2 (5 bases). Per the germline V gene, CDR1 is SGHDT and CDR2 is YYEEEE. CDR3 length equals 13 residues. The CDR3 bases that were read are TGTGCCAGCAATCCACTAGGAATAGAGACG. Translated, it gives CASNPLGIET. The CDR3, in full, reads CASNPLGIETQYF.

Notes on this clone: The CDR3 extends 3 residues past the end of the read, so its final part is completed from the germline J gene. The chain carries TRBV20-1 and TRBJ1-2; D is possibly TRBD1 (6 bases). Germline assignment: CDR1 DFQATT and CDR2 SNEGSKA (reference sequence). The germline V and J ends were trimmed by 6 bases and 6 bases, with 14 bases remaining between them. CDR3 length equals 12 residues. CDR3 region: CSASGRGNGYTF. The DNA read from the CDR3 is TGCAGTGCCTCGGGCAGGGGCAATGGC.

Worth noting for this clone: Read data end 3 residues before the CDR3 end; the end is taken from the germline J gene. The chain couples TRBV6-2 or TRBV6-3 to TRBJ1-2; D is ambiguous. Germline values: CDR1 MNHEY, CDR2 SVGEGT. This CDR3 has 11 residues. The sequenced part of the CDR3 DNA is TGTGCCAGCAGTTACGGCCAGGTC. Amino acids: CASSYGQV. The entire CDR3 protein is CASSYGQVYTF.

Notes on this clone: The CDR3 end is not reached by the read, which stops 3 residues before it; the germline J gene fills it in. This sequence joins TRBV7-9 and TRBJ2-2; D remains ambiguous. The CDR3 has 13 residues. From germline, CDR1 is SEHNR and CDR2 FQNEAQ (reference sequence). CDR3 residues: CASSSLSNEKLFF. Partial CDR3 DNA: TGTGCCAGCAGCTCCTTATCTAATGAAAAG.

CDR3 DNA, as far as it was read: TGCAGTGCTAGAGCACCGGTTCGACTAGCGGTTGAG. This gives the protein CSARAPVRLAVE. The full-length CDR3 reads as CSARAPVRLAVEQFF. The genes are TRBV20-1 and TRBJ2-1; TRBD2 matches at 9 bases. The read falls 3 residues short of the CDR3 end, and the missing part is taken from the germline J gene. The V and J ends lost 1 base and 9 bases, in that order; junction bases with no gene match: 10. The CDR3 has 15 residues. In germline, CDR1 is DFQATT, CDR2 SNEGSKA (reference sequence).

Notes on this clone: Sequencing ends 3 residues short of the CDR3 end; the germline J gene provides the rest. The chain joins TRBV19 to TRBJ1-5; the match to TRBD1 covers 10 bases. The CDR3 is made up of 15 amino acids. The J segment lost 2 bases and the V segment lost 5 bases, leaving 3 bases of the junction unmatched. Germline values: CDR1 LNHDA, CDR2 SQIVND (reference sequence). The CDR3 sequence is CASSGQGGGNQPQHF. CDR3 bases read: TGTGCCAGTAGTGGACAGGGGGGAGGCAATCAGCCC.

Points on this clone: It is unclear where the CDR3 begins or ends on the DNA, so no DNA is shown, and the CDR3 is as TCRdb lists it. This chain links TRBV28 with TRBJ1-5; the D call TRBD1 from the table was never checked on the DNA. In germline, CDR1 is MDHEN, CDR2 SYDVKM. The CDR3 region is 18 residues in length, termini included. This chain's CDR3 is CASSSSASGQGGDQPQHF.

In regard to this clone: From the germline J gene comes the end of the CDR3, since the read stops 3 residues before it. This CDR3 is also generated by other DNA sequences in the sample. This sequence joins TRBV6-7 and TRBJ2-7, with 9 bases aligning to TRBD2. TRBV6-7 qualifies as an ORF whose function is uncertain. Losses at the gene ends were 5 bases for V and 4 bases for J; bases not matched to a gene: 9. CDR3 size: 15 residues. The sequenced part of the CDR3 DNA is TGTGCCAGCAGTACCCTAGCGGGAAAAAAGTACGAG. Amino acid sequence: CASSTLAGKKYE. The complete CDR3 reads CASSTLAGKKYEQYF.

On this clone: The missing CDR3 end, 3 residues past where the read stops, is filled in from the germline J gene. The V gene is TRBV7-9, the J gene TRBJ1-2; D remains ambiguous. Germline V gene data show CDR1 as SEHNR and CDR2 as FQNEAQ (reference sequence). The CDR3 loop spans 15 amino acids. CDR3 region: CASSLTAPVGDTYTF. The sequenced CDR3 bases are TGTGCCAGCAGCTTAACAGCCCCGGTTGGAGATACC.

Details on this clone: The CDR3 end is not reached by the read, which stops 3 residues before it; the germline J gene fills it in. The chain recombines TRBV5-1 with TRBJ2-3; 9 bases line up with TRBD1. Germline loops: CDR1 SGHRS, CDR2 YFSETQ. The CDR3 covers 14 residues. The V gene end was trimmed by 6 bases and the J gene end by 1 base; junction bases not matched to a gene: 3. Partial CDR3 DNA: TGCGCCAGCACCTGGACAGGGGGCACAGATACG. This gives the protein CASTWTGGTDT. Given in full, the CDR3 is CASTWTGGTDTQYF.

About this clone: The read terminates 3 residues ahead of where the CDR3 ends, so the germline J gene completes it. The chain carries TRBV5-6 and TRBJ1-2; 7 bases match TRBD1. Germline V gene data show CDR1 as SGHDT and CDR2 as YYEEEE. The CDR3 has 15 amino acids. With V trimmed by 3 bases and J by 1 base, 6 bases remained unmatched. CDR3 DNA, as far as it was read: TGTGCCAGCAGCTATTTAGGGGACAGTAACTATGGC. It encodes CASSYLGDSNYG. The whole CDR3 protein reads CASSYLGDSNYGYTF.

For this clone: The CDR3 extends 3 residues past the end of the read, so its final part is completed from the germline J gene. This rearrangement joins TRBV30 to TRBJ1-5; D remains unclear. Germline values: CDR1 GTSNPN, CDR2 SVGIG (reference sequence). This CDR3 has 9 amino acids. Between the trimmed V and J ends, which lost 5 bases and 7 bases, there was a span of 3 bases. The CDR3 reads CAWSQPQHF. The part of the CDR3 DNA that was read is TGTGCCTGGTCGCAGCCC.